These T cell receptor beta chains were read from a single sample in a study of CD8 T cells in ankylosing spondylitis. TCRdb recomputed calls from the 5' RACE reads with MiXCR, one row per CDR3 protein. The data contain 200,000 to 250,000 distinct CDR3 sequences, around a tenth of them singletons. The sample was blood, either unsorted or a sorted T cell fraction (not recorded which). Source of these receptors: a male donor with ankylosing spondylitis or in good health (not recorded which). Both conserved end residues are part of each CDR3. The D gene is left open where the match is weak.

j_call: TRBJ1-1; d_call: .; v_call: TRBV29-1; cdr3_aa: CSVGEGNNRMNTEAFF
j_call: TRBJ2-1; d_call: TRBD2; v_call: TRBV20-1; cdr3_aa: CSAGSLTGTRGFF
j_call: TRBJ2-5; d_call: TRBD1; v_call: TRBV6-1; cdr3_aa: CASSLDRGETQYF
j_call: TRBJ2-4; d_call: .; v_call: TRBV9; cdr3_aa: CASSPNLITAIQYF
j_call: TRBJ2-7; d_call: .; v_call: TRBV10-1; cdr3_aa: CASSESSQPPYEQYF
j_call: TRBJ2-1; d_call: TRBD2; v_call: TRBV4-1; cdr3_aa: CASSQASGRWDEQFF
j_call: TRBJ1-2; d_call: TRBD1; v_call: TRBV5-1; cdr3_aa: CATVPGTGAYGYTF
j_call: TRBJ2-1; d_call: TRBD2; v_call: TRBV7-2; cdr3_aa: CASSQQRGELNEQFF
j_call: TRBJ1-2; d_call: .; v_call: TRBV7-2; cdr3_aa: CASSLGVDYGYTF
j_call: TRBJ2-4; d_call: .; v_call: TRBV5-1; cdr3_aa: CASSSTTGFRYF
j_call: TRBJ2-7; d_call: .; v_call: TRBV4-2; cdr3_aa: CASSAGPRAYEQYF